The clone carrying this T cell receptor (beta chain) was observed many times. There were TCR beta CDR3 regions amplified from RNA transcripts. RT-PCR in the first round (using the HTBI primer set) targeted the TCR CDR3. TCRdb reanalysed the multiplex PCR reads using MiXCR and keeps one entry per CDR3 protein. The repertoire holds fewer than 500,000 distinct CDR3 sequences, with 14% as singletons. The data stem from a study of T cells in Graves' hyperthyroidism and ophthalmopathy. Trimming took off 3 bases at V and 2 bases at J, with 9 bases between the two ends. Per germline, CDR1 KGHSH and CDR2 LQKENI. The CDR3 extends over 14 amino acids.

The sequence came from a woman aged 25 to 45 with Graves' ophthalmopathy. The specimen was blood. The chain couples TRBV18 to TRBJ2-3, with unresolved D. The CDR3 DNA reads TGTGCCAGCTCACCTTCCCAGGACACAGATACGCAGTATTTT. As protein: CASSPSQDTDTQYF.